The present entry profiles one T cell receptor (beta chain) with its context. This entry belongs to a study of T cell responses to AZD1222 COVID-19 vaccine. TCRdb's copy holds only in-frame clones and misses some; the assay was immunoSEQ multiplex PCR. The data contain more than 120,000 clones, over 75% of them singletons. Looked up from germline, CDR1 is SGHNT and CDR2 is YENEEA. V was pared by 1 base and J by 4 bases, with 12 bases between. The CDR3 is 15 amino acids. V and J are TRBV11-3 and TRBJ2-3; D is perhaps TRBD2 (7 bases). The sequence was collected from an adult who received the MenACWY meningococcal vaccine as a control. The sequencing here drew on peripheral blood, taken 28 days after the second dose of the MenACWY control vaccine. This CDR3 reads CASSLGGGGPDTQYF. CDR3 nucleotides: TGTGCCAGCAGCTTAGGCGGCGGGGGCCCAGATACGCAGTATTTT.